This T cell receptor (beta chain) was captured in a study of cytomegalovirus exposure and HLA in healthy donors. Whole-study results and caveats: Reports described diagnosis of cytomegalovirus status by the classifier as highly specific and sensitive. For most TCR sequences rarity was the rule, although some public TCRs occurred in many donors.

Use of 60 Vbeta and 13 Jbeta primers characterized the PCR. Libraries were prepared by immunoSEQ multiplex PCR; TCRdb keeps only in-frame clonotypes and omits some of them. Of tens of thousands of clones listed, 84% are singletons. On this clone: Its antigen is still unknown.

J was trimmed by 5 bases and V by 4 bases; bases with no gene match: 8. The CDR3 is 15 residues long. Germline lookup yields CDR1 SGHNT and CDR2 YYREEE (reference sequence). The receptor comes from a woman aged 45-60 years in good health and CMV-seronegative. Sequencing was done on a sample of PBMCs. The rearrangement uses TRBV5-4 and TRBJ2-1, with 8 bases fitting TRBD2. The CDR3 spells CASSLSGSVDNEQFF. The CDR3, as DNA: TGTGCCAGCAGCCTAAGCGGGAGTGTGGACAATGAGCAGTTCTTC.